These T cell receptor beta chains were read from a single sample in a study of cytomegalovirus exposure and HLA in healthy donors. Repertoires were generated with immunoSEQ multiplex PCR, while TCRdb's copy carries only in-frame clones and drops some. The sample lists around 200,000 clones; 82% were seen once. The specimen was PBMCs. These receptors were obtained from a woman younger than 30 in good health and CMV-seronegative. The CDR3 runs from the conserved cysteine through the conserved F or W. A D gene is named only where the DNA matches it firmly. Rows give clone size only sometimes, using once, few, many, or a class for an expanded clone.

d_call j_call clone_size v_call cdr3_nt cdr3_aa
TRBD2 TRBJ2-7 NA TRBV5-1 TGCGCCAGCAGCGCGGGACTAGCGGGAGTTTACGAGCAGTACTTC CASSAGLAGVYEQYF
TRBD1 TRBJ1-2 few TRBV9 TGTGCCAGCAGCGTAGAACCTGGGGGGGACAGGGGCGGCTACACCTTC CASSVEPGGDRGGYTF
NA TRBJ2-7 NA TRBV6-5 TGTGCCAGCAGTCCAGGATTCCGCGAGCAGTACTTC CASSPGFREQYF
NA TRBJ2-7 NA TRBV15 TGTGCCACCAGCGGATCCCGGCAGGGTCGAGCCTACGAGCAGTACTTC CATSGSRQGRAYEQYF
TRBD2 TRBJ2-3 few TRBV4-1 TGCGCCAGCAGCCTAGACGACTACGCGGGGGGGCCGGAAGATACGCAGTATTTT CASSLDDYAGGPEDTQYF
TRBD2 TRBJ2-7 NA TRBV27 TGTGCCAGCAGTTTAAGCGGGAGGGCCCTCGAGCAGTACTTC CASSLSGRALEQYF
NA TRBJ2-3 NA TRBV5-1 TGCGCCAGCAGCCCTTTGGGGGCAGGGAATACAGATACGCAGTATTTT CASSPLGAGNTDTQYF
NA TRBJ1-2 few TRBV5-4 TGTGCCAGCAGCCAGACAGCTACTAACTATGGCTACACCTTC CASSQTATNYGYTF
TRBD2 TRBJ2-1 NA TRBV7-9 TGTGCCAGCAGCTTTCCCCAGCGGGGCAACAATGAGCAGTTCTTC CASSFPQRGNNEQFF
TRBD1 TRBJ1-1 NA TRBV27 TGTGCCAGCAGCTTTACCGGGACAGCGAACACTGAAGCTTTCTTT CASSFTGTANTEAFF
NA TRBJ1-2 NA TRBV9 TGTGCCAGCGGGGGCGAAAGCTATGGCTACACCTTC CASGGESYGYTF
NA TRBJ2-1 few TRBV6-6 TGTGCCAGCAGTTCTGCGGGACCCAGCTCCTACAATGAGCAGTTCTTC CASSSAGPSSYNEQFF
TRBD1 TRBJ1-5 NA TRBV2 TGTGCCAGCAGTGAAGTTTGGACAGGTGGAGGCAATCAGCCCCAGCATTTT CASSEVWTGGGNQPQHF
NA TRBJ2-3 NA TRBV2 TGTGCCAGCAGCTCCCTGGGCGTCTCCCAAGATACGCAGTATTTT CASSSLGVSQDTQYF
NA TRBJ2-7 NA TRBV6-5 TGTGCCAGCAGTTACTCCCGTGACGGGGTACGGTACTTC CASSYSRDGVRYF
NA TRBJ1-4 few TRBV7-9 TGTGCCAGCAGCTTAGTCACAGGTCTGAATGAAAAACTGTTTTTT CASSLVTGLNEKLFF
TRBD1 TRBJ1-2 NA TRBV25-1 TGTGCCAGCAGGAGACAGGGGGAGGGCTATGGCTACACCTTC CASRRQGEGYGYTF
NA TRBJ2-5 NA TRBV2 TGTGCCAGCAGTCCCAAGACAGTACAAGAGACCCAGTACTTC CASSPKTVQETQYF
TRBD2 TRBJ2-3 NA TRBV5-8 TGTGCCAGCACCCCGGGACTAGCGGGAGTTAAAGATACGCAGTATTTT CASTPGLAGVKDTQYF
TRBD2 TRBJ2-1 few TRBV4-2 TGTGCCAGCAGCCAAGAAACACTAGCGGGAGGGCCCGGGGAGCAGTTCTTC CASSQETLAGGPGEQFF
TRBD1 TRBJ2-5 few TRBV29-1 TGCAGCGTGGAACAGGGGGCAGGAGAGACCCAGTACTTC CSVEQGAGETQYF
TRBD1 TRBJ2-7 once TRBV27 TGTGCCAGCAGTTTCCCGGGACAGACATCACAGTACTTC CASSFPGQTSQYF
TRBD1 TRBJ2-7 NA TRBV18 TGTGCCAGCTCACTAATGACAGGGTACTACGAGCAGTACTTC CASSLMTGYYEQYF
NA TRBJ1-1 NA TRBV19 TGTGCCAGTACCCTCCATGAATACGGTTTAAGGAACACTGAAGCTTTCTTT CASTLHEYGLRNTEAFF
TRBD1 TRBJ1-1 NA TRBV7-9 TGTTCCAGCAGCTCGGACAGGTTGGGAGCTTTCTTT CSSSSDRLGAFF
NA TRBJ2-7 NA TRBV5-1 TGCGCCAGCAGCTTGTCGTCGGGGAGTCTCTCCTACGAGCAGTACTTC CASSLSSGSLSYEQYF
NA TRBJ1-2 NA TRBV27 TGTGCCAGCAGTTTTGGCCTGTCCTATGGCTACACCTTC CASSFGLSYGYTF
NA TRBJ2-3 NA TRBV20-1 TGCAGTGCAGGGACTTTGGATACGCAGTATTTT CSAGTLDTQYF
NA TRBJ2-7 NA TRBV28 TGTGCCAGCGGCGCCTGGGGGGAGCGGAGCTCCTACGAGCAGTACTTC CASGAWGERSSYEQYF
TRBD2 TRBJ2-3 NA TRBV27 TGTGCCAGCAGTCGGACTAGCGGCACAGATACGCAGTATTTT CASSRTSGTDTQYF
TRBD2 TRBJ2-2 NA TRBV7-2 TGTGCCAGCAGCTTACCTAGCGGGGGCCTATCAGCGAACACCGGGGAGCTGTTTTTT CASSLPSGGLSANTGELFF
NA TRBJ1-5 NA TRBV2 TGTGCCAGCACCCGGGAGGCAGGTCGCAATCAGCCCCAGCATTTT CASTREAGRNQPQHF
NA TRBJ2-7 NA TRBV19 TGTGCCAGTAGTATAAGCGAGTCCGAGCAGTACTTC CASSISESEQYF
NA TRBJ2-5 NA TRBV6-1 TGTGCCAGCAACCTACAGGGTAACGGAGAGACCCAGTACTTC CASNLQGNGETQYF
NA TRBJ1-1 once TRBV19 TGTGCCAGTAGTTCCCAACAGGAGAACACTGAAGCTTTCTTT CASSSQQENTEAFF
NA TRBJ1-1 NA TRBV28 TGTGCCAGCAGCCGAGGCGGGGTGGGAGCTTTCTTT CASSRGGVGAFF